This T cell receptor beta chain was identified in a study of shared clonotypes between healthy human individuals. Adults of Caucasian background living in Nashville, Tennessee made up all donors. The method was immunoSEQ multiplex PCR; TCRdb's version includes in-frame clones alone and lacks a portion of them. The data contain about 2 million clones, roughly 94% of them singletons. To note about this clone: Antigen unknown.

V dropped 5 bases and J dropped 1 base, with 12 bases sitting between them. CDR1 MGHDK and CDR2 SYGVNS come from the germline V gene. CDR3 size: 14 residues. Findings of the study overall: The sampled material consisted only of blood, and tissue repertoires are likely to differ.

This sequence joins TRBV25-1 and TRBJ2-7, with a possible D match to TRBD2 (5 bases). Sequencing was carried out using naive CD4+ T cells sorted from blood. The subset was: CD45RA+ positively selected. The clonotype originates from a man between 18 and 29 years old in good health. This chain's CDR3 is CASSRADYSYEQYF. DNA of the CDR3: TGTGCCAGCAGTAGAGCAGACTATTCCTACGAGCAGTACTTC.